The 15 T cell receptor beta chains in this list originate from one sample, sequenced in a study of cytomegalovirus exposure and HLA in healthy donors. The study ran its PCR with 60 Vbeta and 13 Jbeta primers. The table came from immunoSEQ multiplex PCR; TCRdb's copy has only in-frame clones and leaves some out. Of tens of thousands of clones listed, around 78% are singletons. Sequences were obtained from PBMCs. The receptor source for this set is a female donor in good health and CMV-seronegative.

The chain uses TRBV12-1 and TRBJ2-7; no DNA check was done on the table's D call, TRBD2. TRBV12-1 is tagged as a pseudogene. This CDR3 is 16 amino acids long. The CDR3 bases are TGTGCCATCACTAGCGGGGGGGCTGCCGGGAAACACGAGCAGTACTTC. Translating it yields CAITSGGAAGKHEQYF.

This rearrangement joins TRBV7-2 to TRBJ1-1; D uncertain. Germline values: CDR1 SGHTA, CDR2 FQGNSA. This CDR3 is built from 15 residues. V gave up 1 base and J gave up 1 base, with 10 bases separating them. CDR3 loop: CASSLVALGNTEAFF. The CDR3 bases are TGTGCCAGCAGCTTAGTGGCCCTTGGGAACACTGAAGCTTTCTTT. The full variable domain, in which reference TRBV7-2 and TRBJ1-1 provide the parts outside the CDR3, is GAGVSQSPSNKVTEKGKDVELRCDPISGHTALYWYRQSLGQGLEFLIYFQGNSAPDKSGLPSDRFSAERTGGSVSTLTIQRTQQEDSAVYLCASSLVALGNTEAFFGQGTRLTVV.

The chain couples TRBV25-1 to TRBJ1-1, with D tentatively TRBD1 (6 bases). CDR1 and CDR2 (germline): MGHDK, SYGVNS. Trimming took off 5 bases at V and 0 bases at J, with 16 bases between the two ends. This CDR3 contains 16 residues. CDR3 protein: CASSPTGSLVNTEAFF. CDR3 DNA sequence: TGTGCCAGCAGTCCGACAGGAAGCTTGGTGAACACTGAAGCTTTCTTT.

The rearrangement links TRBV29-1 to TRBJ1-1; TRBD1 matches at 8 bases. The CDR3 length is 12 residues. In germline, CDR1 is SQVTM, CDR2 ANQGSEA. With 6 bases clipped from V and 10 bases from J, the junction kept 10 bases outside the gene matches. CDR3 nucleotide sequence: TGCAGCGTCCAGGGGGCTAACGGGGGAGCTTTCTTT. It translates to CSVQGANGGAFF.

The V call is TRBV5-1, the J call TRBJ2-5; 10 bases are shared with TRBD2. Germline V gene data show CDR1 as SGHRS and CDR2 as YFSETQ. Unmatched junction bases numbered 5, after V lost 2 bases and J lost 1 base. The CDR3 consists of 16 residues. For the CDR3, the DNA is TGCGCCAGCAGCTTAAGCGGGGGGGCCAGCCAAGAGACCCAGTACTTC. It codes for CASSLSGGASQETQYF.

This sequence joins TRBV5-1 and TRBJ2-7, with D hard to call. Trimming shortened V by 2 bases and J by 3 bases, and 9 bases separated the two germline ends. Germline CDR1 SGHRS, CDR2 YFSETQ. The CDR3 has 13 amino acids. CDR3 coding DNA: TGCGCCAGCAGCTTTTTACAGAACTACGAGCAGTACTTC. It translates to CASSFLQNYEQYF.

The chain couples TRBV7-9 to TRBJ1-2; D perhaps matches TRBD1 (5 bases). Germline V gene lookup returns CDR1 SEHNR and CDR2 FQNEAQ (reference sequence). Trimming shortened V by 2 bases and J by 5 bases, and 15 bases separated the two germline ends. The CDR3 length is 15 residues. Here the CDR3 DNA reads TGTGCCAGCAGCTTAAGTTTTACGGGGGTATATGGCTACACCTTC. Residues: CASSLSFTGVYGYTF.

This clone was seen a handful of times. The chain recombines TRBV5-1 with TRBJ2-1, with 8 positions matching TRBD2. The trim removed 0 bases at V and 9 bases at J, leaving 8 bases unmatched. The germline V gene encodes CDR1 SGHRS and CDR2 YFSETQ. The CDR3 has 15 amino acids. CDR3 DNA sequence: TGCGCCAGCAGCTTGGCGGCAAGCGGGGGTGGTGAGCAGTTCTTC. Amino acid sequence: CASSLAASGGGEQFF. Full variable domain (missing parts from reference TRBV5-1 and TRBJ2-1): KAGVTQTPRYLIKTRGQQVTLSCSPISGHRSVSWYQQTPGQGLQFLFEYFSETQRNKGNFPGRFSGRQFSNSRSEMNVSTLELGDSALYLCASSLAASGGGEQFFGPGTRLTVL.

This clone was seen just once. The chain links TRBV5-1 to TRBJ1-1; D is uncertain. Germline values: CDR1 SGHRS, CDR2 YFSETQ. CDR3 length: 13 amino acids. The V gene lost 5 bases and the J gene lost 2 bases, with 10 bases spanning the gap. The CDR3 DNA sequence: TGCGCCAGCAGTCGGGATTCAAACACTGAAGCTTTCTTT. It codes for CASSRDSNTEAFF.

The chain links TRBV7-2 to TRBJ2-7; TRBD2 matches 9 bases. V trimming: 2 bases; J trimming: 4 bases; junction bases outside the gene matches: 3. The V gene's germline CDR1 is SGHTA and CDR2 FQGNSA. This CDR3 is built from 14 residues. In nucleotides, the CDR3 is TGTGCCAGCAGCTTAAGGCTAGCGGGATACGAGCAGTACTTC. This gives the protein CASSLRLAGYEQYF. The full variable domain, in which reference TRBV7-2 and TRBJ2-7 provide the parts outside the CDR3, is GAGVSQSPSNKVTEKGKDVELRCDPISGHTALYWYRQSLGQGLEFLIYFQGNSAPDKSGLPSDRFSAERTGGSVSTLTIQRTQQEDSAVYLCASSLRLAGYEQYFGPGTRLTVT.

This clone was seen a handful of times. The V gene is TRBV10-3, the J gene TRBJ1-1; no reliable D call. Germline V gives CDR1 ENHRY, CDR2 SYGVKD. Trimming left V 6 bases short and J 5 bases short, with 10 bases between. The CDR3 has 12 amino acids. The CDR3, as DNA: TGTGCCATCAGATCAGTGAGGACTGAAGCTTTCTTT. As protein: CAIRSVRTEAFF.

This chain joins TRBV4-1 and TRBJ1-5, with TRBD1 as a possible D gene (5 bases). The CDR3 runs 16 residues. Per the germline V gene, CDR1 is MGHRA and CDR2 is YSYEKL. V shed 3 bases and J shed 1 base, with 13 bases lying between them. The CDR3 DNA reads as TGCGCCAGCAGCCAGAATTGGAGGGACAGCAATCAGCCCCAGCATTTT. This sequence encodes CASSQNWRDSNQPQHF.

The V and J genes are TRBV19 and TRBJ1-4; 7 bases are a match to TRBD1. The CDR3 is 17 residues long. The germline CDR1 and CDR2 sequences are LNHDA and SQIVND (reference sequence). The V gene end was trimmed by 0 bases and the J gene end by 3 bases; junction bases not matched to a gene: 7. DNA for the CDR3: TGTGCCAGTAGTATAGAACATTCGGGACAGTCTAATGAAAAACTGTTTTTT. Amino acid sequence: CASSIEHSGQSNEKLFF.

This clone was observed a few times. The CDR3, as DNA: TGCGCCAGCAGCTTGGCCCTCGCAGGCTCTGGGGCCAACGTCCTGACTTTC. As protein: CASSLALAGSGANVLTF. The V gene is TRBV5-1, the J gene TRBJ2-6; D unresolved. Per the germline V gene, CDR1 is SGHRS and CDR2 is YFSETQ. The CDR3 spans 17 residues. Trimming pared 0 bases from V and 0 bases from J, leaving 10 bases between.

This clone was counted a few times. This chain connects TRBV7-9 to TRBJ1-2; 7 bases agree with TRBD1. Trimming at V came to 3 bases and at J to 4 bases, leaving 5 bases not matched to a gene. This CDR3 is 14 amino acids long. Germline CDR1 reads SEHNR; CDR2 reads FQNEAQ (reference sequence). The CDR3 sequence: CASSFGQEPYGYTF. For the CDR3, the DNA is TGTGCCAGCAGCTTCGGACAGGAGCCCTATGGCTACACCTTC.